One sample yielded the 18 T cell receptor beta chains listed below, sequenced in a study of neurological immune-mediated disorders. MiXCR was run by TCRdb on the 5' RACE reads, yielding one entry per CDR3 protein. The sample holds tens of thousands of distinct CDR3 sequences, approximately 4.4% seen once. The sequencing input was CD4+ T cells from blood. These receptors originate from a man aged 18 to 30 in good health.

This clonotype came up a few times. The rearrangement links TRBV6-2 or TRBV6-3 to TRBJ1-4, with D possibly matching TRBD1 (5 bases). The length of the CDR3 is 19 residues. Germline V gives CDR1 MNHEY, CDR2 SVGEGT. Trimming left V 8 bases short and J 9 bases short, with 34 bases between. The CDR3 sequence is CASSAITSFGPEGLKKLFF. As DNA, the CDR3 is TGTGCCAGCTCAGCTATAACTAGCTTCGGCCCGGAGGGGTTGAAAAAACTGTTTTTT.

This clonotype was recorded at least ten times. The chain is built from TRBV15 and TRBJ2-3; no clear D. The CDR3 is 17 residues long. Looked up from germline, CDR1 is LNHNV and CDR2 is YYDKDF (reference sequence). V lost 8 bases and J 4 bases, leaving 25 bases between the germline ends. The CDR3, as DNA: TGTGCCACCCAACTCGATACGTCCCTCTCCGCATCAGATACGCAGTATTTT. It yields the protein CATQLDTSLSASDTQYF.

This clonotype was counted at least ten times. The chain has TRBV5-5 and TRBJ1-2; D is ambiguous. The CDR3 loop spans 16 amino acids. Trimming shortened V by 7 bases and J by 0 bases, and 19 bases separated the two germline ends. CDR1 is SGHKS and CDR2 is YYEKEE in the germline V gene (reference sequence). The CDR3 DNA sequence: TGTGCCAGCGCCCGTGATGTCTCCGGAGCTAACTATGGCTACACCTTC. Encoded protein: CASARDVSGANYGYTF.

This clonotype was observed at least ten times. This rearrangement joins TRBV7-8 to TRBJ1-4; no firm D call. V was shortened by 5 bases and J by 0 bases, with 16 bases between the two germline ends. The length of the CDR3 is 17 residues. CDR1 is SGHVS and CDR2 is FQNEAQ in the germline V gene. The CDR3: CASSNFGTFATNEKLFF. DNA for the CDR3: TGTGCCAGCAGCAATTTCGGCACATTTGCAACTAATGAAAAACTGTTTTTT.

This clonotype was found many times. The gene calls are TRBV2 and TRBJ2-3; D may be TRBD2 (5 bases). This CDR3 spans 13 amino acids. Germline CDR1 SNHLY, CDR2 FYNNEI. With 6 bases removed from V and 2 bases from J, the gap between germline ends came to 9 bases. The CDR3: CASRREFTDTQYF. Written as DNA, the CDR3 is TGTGCCAGCAGGAGGGAGTTCACAGATACGCAGTATTTT.

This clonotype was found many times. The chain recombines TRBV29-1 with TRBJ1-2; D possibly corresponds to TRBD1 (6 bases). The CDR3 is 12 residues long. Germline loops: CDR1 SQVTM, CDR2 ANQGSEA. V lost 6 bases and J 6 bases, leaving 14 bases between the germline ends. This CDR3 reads CSVPARGDGYTF. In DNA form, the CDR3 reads TGCAGCGTCCCCGCCAGGGGAGATGGCTACACCTTC.

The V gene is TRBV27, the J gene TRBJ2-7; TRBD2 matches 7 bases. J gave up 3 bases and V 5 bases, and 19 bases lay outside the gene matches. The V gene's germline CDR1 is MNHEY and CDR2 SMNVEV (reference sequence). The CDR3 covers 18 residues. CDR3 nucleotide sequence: TGTGCCAGCAGTCCCGGGAGCGGGGACCCTCGGGGCTACTACGAGCAGTACTTC. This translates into CASSPGSGDPRGYYEQYF.

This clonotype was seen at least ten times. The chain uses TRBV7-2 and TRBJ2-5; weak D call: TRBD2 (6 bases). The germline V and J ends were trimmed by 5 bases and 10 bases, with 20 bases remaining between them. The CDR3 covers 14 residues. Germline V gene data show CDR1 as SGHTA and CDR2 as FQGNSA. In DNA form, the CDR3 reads TGTGCCAGCAGCAGCGGACCAGCGTGGGGGGACCAGTACTTC. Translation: CASSSGPAWGDQYF.

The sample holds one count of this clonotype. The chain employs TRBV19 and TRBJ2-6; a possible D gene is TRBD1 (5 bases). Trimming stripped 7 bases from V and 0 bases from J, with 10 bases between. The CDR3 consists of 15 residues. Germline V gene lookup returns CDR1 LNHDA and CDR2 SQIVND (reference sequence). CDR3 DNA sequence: TGTGCCAGTACCCACAGGATCTCTGGGGCCAACGTCCTGACTTTC. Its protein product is CASTHRISGANVLTF.

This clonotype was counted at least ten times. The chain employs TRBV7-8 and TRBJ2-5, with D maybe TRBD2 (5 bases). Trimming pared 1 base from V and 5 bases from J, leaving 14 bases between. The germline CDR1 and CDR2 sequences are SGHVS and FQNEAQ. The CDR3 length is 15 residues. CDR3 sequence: CASSLVPPPGETQYF. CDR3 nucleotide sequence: TGTGCCAGCAGCTTAGTTCCTCCCCCGGGGGAGACCCAGTACTTC.

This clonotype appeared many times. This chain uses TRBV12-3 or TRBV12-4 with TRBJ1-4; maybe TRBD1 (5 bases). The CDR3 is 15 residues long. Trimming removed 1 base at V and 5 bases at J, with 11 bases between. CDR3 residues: CASSLVTGRNEKLFF. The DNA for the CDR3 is TGTGCCAGCAGTTTAGTAACAGGACGGAATGAAAAACTGTTTTTT.

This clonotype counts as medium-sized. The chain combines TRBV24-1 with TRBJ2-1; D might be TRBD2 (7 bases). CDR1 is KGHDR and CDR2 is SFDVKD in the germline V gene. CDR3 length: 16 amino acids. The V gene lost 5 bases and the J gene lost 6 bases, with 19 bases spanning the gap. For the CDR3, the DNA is TGTGCCACCAGTGGGACTAGGGGGACATCGTCCAATGAGCAGTTCTTC. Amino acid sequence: CATSGTRGTSSNEQFF.

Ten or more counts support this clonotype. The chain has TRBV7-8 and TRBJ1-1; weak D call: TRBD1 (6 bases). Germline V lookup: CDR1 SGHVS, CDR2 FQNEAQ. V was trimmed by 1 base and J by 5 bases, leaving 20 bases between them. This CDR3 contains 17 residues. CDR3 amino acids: CASSLGDPRGTGTEAFF. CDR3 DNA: TGTGCCAGCAGCTTAGGGGATCCAAGGGGGACGGGGACTGAAGCTTTCTTT.

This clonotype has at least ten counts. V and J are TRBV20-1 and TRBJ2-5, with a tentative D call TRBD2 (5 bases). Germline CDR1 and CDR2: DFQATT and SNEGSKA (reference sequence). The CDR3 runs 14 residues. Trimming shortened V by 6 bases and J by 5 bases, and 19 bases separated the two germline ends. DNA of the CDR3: TGCAGTGCCGGAGCGGTCGAACCGAGGGAGACCCAGTACTTC. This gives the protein CSAGAVEPRETQYF.

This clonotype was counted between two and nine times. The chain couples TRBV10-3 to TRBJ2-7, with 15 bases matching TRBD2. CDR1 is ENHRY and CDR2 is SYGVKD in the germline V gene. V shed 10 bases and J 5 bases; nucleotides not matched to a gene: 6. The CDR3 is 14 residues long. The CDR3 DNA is TGTGCCACACGGACTAGCGGGGGGGCTAACGAGCAGTACTTC. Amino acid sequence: CATRTSGGANEQYF.

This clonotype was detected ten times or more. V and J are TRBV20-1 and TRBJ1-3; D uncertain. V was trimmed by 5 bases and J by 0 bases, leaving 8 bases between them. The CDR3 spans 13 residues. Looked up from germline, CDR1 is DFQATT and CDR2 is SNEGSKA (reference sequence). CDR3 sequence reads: CSAPRTSGNTIYF. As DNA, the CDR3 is TGCAGTGCTCCGCGGACCTCTGGAAACACCATATATTTT.

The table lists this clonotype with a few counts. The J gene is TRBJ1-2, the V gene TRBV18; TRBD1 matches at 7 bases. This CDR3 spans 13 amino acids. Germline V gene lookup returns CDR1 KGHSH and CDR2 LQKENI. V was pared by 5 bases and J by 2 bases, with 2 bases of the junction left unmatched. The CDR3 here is CASSGDSNYGYTF. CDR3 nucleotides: TGTGCCAGCTCAGGGGACAGCAACTATGGCTACACCTTC.

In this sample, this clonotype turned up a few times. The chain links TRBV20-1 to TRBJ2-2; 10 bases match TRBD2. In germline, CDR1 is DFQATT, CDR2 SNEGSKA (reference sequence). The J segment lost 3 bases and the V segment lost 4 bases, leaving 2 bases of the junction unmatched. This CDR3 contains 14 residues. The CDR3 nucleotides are TGCAGTGCTAAGAGCGGGGGGGACACCGGGGAGCTGTTTTTT. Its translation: CSAKSGGDTGELFF.